Sequencing of this T cell receptor (beta chain) was carried out in a study of post-analysis software for immune sequencing data. Study information: Courses of disease covered relapsing-remitting, secondary progressive and progressive-relapsing multiple sclerosis. Findings and limits, study-wide: About 5 TRBV segments were more frequent in patients than controls; TRBV5-6, TRBV5-1 and TRBV20-1 belonged to this group. Compared with controls, patients showed significantly lower normalized Chao1 diversity.

Included in the TCR beta cDNA libraries were unique molecular identifiers. When about 0.85 to 11 million T cells were used, they gave roughly 500,000 cDNA molecules. TCRdb itself ran the PCR reads through MiXCR, one entry per CDR3 protein. The data contain 800,000 to 950,000 distinct CDR3 sequences, approximately 53% of them singletons. Concerning this clonotype itself: Antigen specificity is unknown.

V dropped 2 bases and J dropped 3 bases, with 8 bases sitting between them. The CDR3 has 15 residues. V usage is TRBV12-3 or TRBV12-4 and J usage is TRBJ2-6; D is unclear. Material for sequencing was blood. The receptor was derived from a girl between 5 and 17 years old with multiple sclerosis. The CDR3 loop reads CASSLFPLGANVLTF. As DNA, the CDR3 is TGTGCCAGCAGTTTATTCCCCCTTGGGGCCAACGTCCTGACTTTC.